The clone carrying this T cell receptor (beta chain) turned up a few times. The antigen remains unidentified. Individual cDNA molecules were tagged with unique molecular identifiers. TCRdb re-derived calls from the 5' RACE reads in MiXCR, one entry per CDR3 protein. This sample yields under 60,000 distinct CDR3 sequences, of which around 9.3% are seen a single time; almost 4% belongs to the top ten. This sample was included in a study of early T cells in non-severe SARS-CoV-2 infection. Study-wide points: The study's VDJdb matching favored anti-spike CD8 responses and missed private and CD4 specificities.

The germline CDR1 and CDR2 sequences are SEHNR and FQNEAQ (reference sequence). The CDR3 is made up of 17 amino acids. J was trimmed by 7 bases and V by 2 bases; bases with no gene match: 12. The input for sequencing was whole blood, taken at baseline. The chain is built from TRBV7-9 and TRBJ2-1, with TRBD2 matching 9 bases. The sequence was obtained from an adult who was a healthcare worker with PCR-confirmed SARS-CoV-2 infection or an uninfected control (not recorded which). CDR3 sequence: CASSLFYASGILNEQFF. The CDR3 DNA reads as TGTGCCAGCAGCTTATTCTATGCTAGCGGGATTTTAAATGAGCAGTTCTTC.